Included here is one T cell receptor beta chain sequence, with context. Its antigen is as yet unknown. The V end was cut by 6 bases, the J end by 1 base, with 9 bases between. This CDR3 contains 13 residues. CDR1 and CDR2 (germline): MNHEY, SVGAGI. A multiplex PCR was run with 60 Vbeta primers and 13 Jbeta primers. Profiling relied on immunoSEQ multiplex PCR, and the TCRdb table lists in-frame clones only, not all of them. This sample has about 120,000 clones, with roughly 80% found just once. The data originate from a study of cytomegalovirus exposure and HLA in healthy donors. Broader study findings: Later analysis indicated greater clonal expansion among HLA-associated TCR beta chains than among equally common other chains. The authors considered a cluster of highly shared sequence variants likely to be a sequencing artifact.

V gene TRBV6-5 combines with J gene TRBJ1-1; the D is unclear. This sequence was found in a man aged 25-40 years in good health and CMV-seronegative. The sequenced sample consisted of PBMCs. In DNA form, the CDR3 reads TGTGCCAGCAGCACATACAGGAACACTGAAGCTTTCTTT. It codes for CASSTYRNTEAFF.